This TCR beta chain was profiled in a study of OX40 agonist ivuxolimab in advanced cancers. The assay was immunoSEQ multiplex PCR, and TCRdb's table has in-frame clones only and misses some. This repertoire shows approximately 62,000 clones, over 75% found once; its top ten account for approximately 5.4%. V gave up 4 bases and J gave up 0 bases, with 10 bases separating them. Germline CDR1 MNHNS, CDR2 SASEGT. This CDR3 has 15 amino acids. The receptor was derived from an adult with an advanced solid tumor such as melanoma, head and neck, liver or kidney cancer. Sequencing was performed on CD4+ or CD8+ T cells sorted from blood, taken in a trial of the OX40 agonist ivuxolimab. The chain carries TRBV6-1 and TRBJ2-4; D perhaps matches TRBD1 (5 bases). Here the CDR3 DNA reads TGTGCCAGCAGTGCTCAGGGAATAGCCAAAAACATTCAGTACTTC. It yields the protein CASSAQGIAKNIQYF.